This T cell receptor (beta chain) was documented in a study of blood T cell repertoires in COVID-19. In the study overall: The analysed material was cDNA or gDNA that came from T cells, B-cell-depleted T cells, or PBMCs.

This clone came up a few times. The ends were cut back, 2 bases at V and 12 bases at J, with 23 bases in the middle. The CDR3 loop spans 16 amino acids. The table came from immunoSEQ multiplex PCR; TCRdb's copy has only in-frame clones and leaves some out. This sample has 300,000 or so clones, with 80% to 90% found just once. Source material: peripheral blood. The chain joins TRBV23-1 to TRBJ1-3, with D perhaps matching TRBD1 (5 bases). TRBV23-1 is an ORF, with its function uncertain. The TCR sequence derives from a woman aged 50 to 60 who had recovered from COVID-19. DNA of the CDR3: TGCGCCAGCAGTCAAATGGATAGGGGCAACTCGCTTCTCATATATTTT. Encoded protein: CASSQMDRGNSLLIYF.